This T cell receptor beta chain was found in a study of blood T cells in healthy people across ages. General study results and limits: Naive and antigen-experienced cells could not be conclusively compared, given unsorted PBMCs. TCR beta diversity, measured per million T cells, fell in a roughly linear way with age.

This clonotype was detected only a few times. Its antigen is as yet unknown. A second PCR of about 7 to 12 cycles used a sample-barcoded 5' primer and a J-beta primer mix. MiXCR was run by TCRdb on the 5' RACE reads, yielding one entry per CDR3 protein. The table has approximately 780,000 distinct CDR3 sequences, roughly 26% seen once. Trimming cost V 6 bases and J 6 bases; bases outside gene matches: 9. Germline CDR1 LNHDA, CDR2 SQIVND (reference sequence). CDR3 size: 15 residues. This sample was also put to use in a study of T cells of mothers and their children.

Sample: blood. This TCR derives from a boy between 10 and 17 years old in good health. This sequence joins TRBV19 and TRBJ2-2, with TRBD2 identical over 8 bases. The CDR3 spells CASSQTKAGAGELFF. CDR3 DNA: TGTGCCAGTAGCCAGACTAAAGCGGGGGCCGGGGAGCTGTTTTTT.